This TCR beta chain is drawn from a study of blood T cell repertoires in COVID-19 (dated by TCRdb to 2020 to 2021). About the study as a whole: The collaborator samples originated in the United States, Italy and Spain and spanned the acute and convalescent phases of COVID-19. Nearly every sample came with metadata listing a de-identified subject ID, COVID-19 status, age in years and sex. The dataset comprised deeply sampled blood TCRbeta repertoires from subjects exposed to, actively infected with, or recovered from COVID-19. The prospective study material was composed of cDNA or gDNA derived from T cells, B-cell-depleted T cells, or PBMCs. Samples came from the ongoing ImmuneRACE study (first 160 participants) plus 1,254 subjects from 6 global collaborators. Where available, HLA class I and class II types were obtained from metadata supplied by the sample provider rather than from assay-based typing. The repertoires were released in a freely available public database intended as a resource for research on the immune response to SARS-CoV-2. Study-level results and caveats: Clinical and demographic metadata were provided uncurated, with the amount varying by source and participant.

In the germline V gene (reference sequence), CDR1 corresponds to MNHEY and CDR2 to SMNVEV. Trimming removed 3 bases from V and 7 bases from J, leaving 12 bases between the germline ends. Including the terminal cysteine and phenylalanine, the CDR3 comprises 13 residues. Left in the record is the CDR3 DNA by itself, 39 bases read in frame from the first base. TCRbeta CDR3 regions were amplified from genomic DNA by means of the immunoSEQ Assay, a bias-controlled multiplex PCR. The source study handled its data this way. Nucleated cell counts per sample were estimated from amplification of reference gene primers within the assay. To quantify the absolute abundance of each unique TCRbeta CDR3 rearrangement, sequence reads were collapsed and filtered. For each sample, productive Simpson clonality was calculated as the square root of Simpson's diversity index over productive rearrangements. TCRdb limited this immuneACCESS table to in-frame rearrangements with V and J called. A share of clones is missing; checked studies link under half to unresolved V genes, and the rest is unexplained. That table supplies the V and J calls and clone size; D and trimming were determined from the DNA. This sample comprises 120,000 or so clones, 76% of them detected only once. The ten most abundant clones make up around 4% of the sample.

Note on this clone: Its recognized antigen is unknown. No per-base quality is available; no much larger clone lies one base away.

Collaborating institutions collected whole blood in K2EDTA tubes following their own protocols. For TCRbeta analysis, collaborators shipped samples in one of three forms: frozen whole blood, isolated PBMCs, or DNA extracted from either of those sample types. Sequencing was carried out using peripheral blood. The rearranged chain carries TRBV27 and TRBJ2-5; tentative D gene TRBD1, with 6 bases matching. This TCR derives from a woman of 80 years or more with acute or convalescent COVID-19. The DNA is TGTGCCAGCAGTTTTGTGGGGGCTGGGACCCAGTACTTC. This gives the protein CASSFVGAGTQYF.